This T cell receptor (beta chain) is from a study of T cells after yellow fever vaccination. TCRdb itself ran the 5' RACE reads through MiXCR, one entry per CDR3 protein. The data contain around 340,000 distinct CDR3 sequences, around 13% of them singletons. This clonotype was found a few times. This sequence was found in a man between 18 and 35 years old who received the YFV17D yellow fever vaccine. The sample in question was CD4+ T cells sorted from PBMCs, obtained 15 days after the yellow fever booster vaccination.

CDR3 loop: CSARATSGGVRDTQYF. The CDR3 nucleotides read TGCAGTGCTAGAGCGACTAGCGGGGGTGTTAGGGATACGCAGTATTTT. The chain joins TRBV20-1 to TRBJ2-3; 12 bases match TRBD2. The CDR3 sequence is 16 residues long. J gave up 6 bases and V 1 base, and 8 bases lay outside the gene matches. The germline V gene encodes CDR1 DFQATT and CDR2 SNEGSKA (reference sequence).